Shown below are 16 T cell receptor beta chains from a single sample sequenced in a study of shared clonotypes between healthy human individuals. Produced via immunoSEQ multiplex PCR; TCRdb's table is partial and in-frame only. The sample includes about 510,000 clones, 70% to 80% of them seen just once. Sample: PBMCs. The receptors shown here come from a woman in her forties in good health. Some clones in this sample may be carry-over from other donors' samples.

This clone was observed at least ten times. The V gene is TRBV7-8, the J gene TRBJ2-7; 7 positions agree with TRBD1. CDR1 and CDR2 from the germline V gene are SGHVS and FQNEAQ. The CDR3 is 15 residues long. V dropped 1 base and J dropped 2; count of bases not matched to a gene: 5. The CDR3 protein is CASSLEPGTAYEQYF. In nucleotides, the CDR3 is TGTGCCAGCAGCTTAGAACCCGGGACAGCCTACGAGCAGTACTTC. Full variable domain (rest looked up from reference TRBV7-8 and TRBJ2-7): GAGVSQSPRYKVAKRGQDVALRCDPISGHVSLFWYQQALGQGPEFLTYFQNEAQLDKSGLPSDRFFAERPEGSVSTLKIQRTQQEDSAVYLCASSLEPGTAYEQYFGPGTRLTVT.

CDR3 nucleotides: TGTGCCAGCAGCCCCTCCCCTCTCCCATACAATGAGCAGTTCTTC. Translation gives CASSPSPLPYNEQFF. This chain links TRBV7-3 with TRBJ2-1; D not resolved. Trimming removed 5 bases from V and 4 bases from J, with 15 bases in between. The CDR3 is 15 amino acids. In germline, CDR1 is SGHTA, CDR2 FQGTGA.

Notes on this clone: At one end the junction does not follow the germline gene, possibly because of a read error. J is TRBJ2-6 and V is TRBV7-2; D unresolved. In germline, CDR1 is SGHTA, CDR2 FQGNSA. The CDR3 totals 16 residues. CDR3 in DNA: TGTGCCAGCAGTTTAGCCTGGGGTGCCGGGGCCAACGTCCTGACTTTC. This codes for CASSLAWGAGANVLTF.

The chain joins TRBV14 to TRBJ1-2, with D unresolved. The ends were cut back, 4 bases at V and 2 bases at J, with 8 bases in the middle. CDR3 size: 13 residues. Germline values: CDR1 SGHDN, CDR2 FVKESK. The CDR3 nucleotides read TGTGCCAGCAGCCTTGCAAGGAACTATGGCTACACCTTC. The encoded protein is CASSLARNYGYTF. Full variable domain (missing parts from reference TRBV14 and TRBJ1-2): EAGVTQFPSHSVIEKGQTVTLRCDPISGHDNLYWYRRVMGKEIKFLLHFVKESKQDESGMPNNRFLAERTGGTYSTLKVQPAELEDSGVYFCASSLARNYGYTFGSGTRLTVV.

V is TRBV7-2 and J is TRBJ1-6; D remains unclear. Germline loops: CDR1 SGHTA, CDR2 FQGNSA. V was trimmed by 5 bases and J by 14 bases, leaving 22 bases between them. The CDR3 has 15 residues. CDR3 nucleotides: TGTGCCAGCAGCCCTTCCGCGTCGCCGGTTGATTCCCTCCACTTT. Encoded protein: CASSPSASPVDSLHF.

This chain joins TRBV30 and TRBJ1-5; 7 bases align to TRBD1. The V gene end was trimmed by 8 bases and the J gene end by 2 bases; junction bases not matched to a gene: 9. The germline V gene encodes CDR1 GTSNPN and CDR2 SVGIG (reference sequence). The CDR3 covers 14 residues. The CDR3 coding sequence is TGTGCCCTAAAAACAGGGGTTGGCAATCAGCCCCAGCATTTT. This encodes CALKTGVGNQPQHF.

This rearrangement joins TRBV7-9 to TRBJ1-6; D unclear. CDR3 length: 12 residues. The V gene lost 5 bases and the J gene lost 7 bases, with 6 bases spanning the gap. Germline V gives CDR1 SEHNR, CDR2 FQNEAQ (reference sequence). In nucleotides, the CDR3 is TGTGCCAGCAGCCGGGAAAATTCACCCCTCCACTTT. This translates into CASSRENSPLHF.

This rearrangement joins TRBV6-1 to TRBJ2-7; the D gene is possibly TRBD2 (5 bases). Germline V CDR1 and CDR2: MNHNS, SASEGT. V was clipped by 7 bases and J by 2 bases, with 12 bases between them. This CDR3 spans 13 amino acids. The CDR3 sequence is CASIKLETYEQYF. For the CDR3, the DNA is TGTGCCAGCATTAAACTAGAGACCTACGAGCAGTACTTC.

V and J are TRBV2 and TRBJ1-4; the match to TRBD1 covers 7 bases. Germline trimming cut 6 bases from V and 6 bases from J; bases unmatched to any gene: 10. The CDR3 has 15 residues. Germline-derived CDR1 and CDR2 are SNHLY and FYNNEI. The CDR3 DNA reads TGTGCCAGCAGGGGCCCGACAGGGTTTGATGAAAAACTGTTTTTT. Residues: CASRGPTGFDEKLFF.

The chain links TRBV4-2 to TRBJ2-7, with a possible D match to TRBD1 (5 bases). The germline gives CDR1 LGHNA, CDR2 YNFKEQ. The CDR3 is 14 amino acids. Trimming left V 4 bases short and J 0 bases short, with 10 bases between. CDR3 in amino acids: CASSLRQSSYEQYF. The CDR3 DNA reads TGTGCCAGCAGCCTAAGACAGAGCTCCTACGAGCAGTACTTC.

In this sample, this clone turned up many times. The chain has TRBV6-4 and TRBJ2-3; the match to TRBD2 covers 9 bases. The length of the CDR3 is 14 residues. The ends lost 2 bases at V and 3 bases at J; junction bases unmatched: 0. Germline V gene data show CDR1 as MRHNA and CDR2 as SNTAGT. In DNA form, the CDR3 reads TGTGCCAGCAGTGACGGACTAGCGACAGATACGCAGTATTTT. Amino acid sequence: CASSDGLATDTQYF.

There are many counts of this clone. The chain recombines TRBV27 with TRBJ1-5; D call uncertain. The V end lost 6 bases, the J end lost 0 bases, and 21 bases lay between the germline ends. CDR1 and CDR2 (germline): MNHEY, SMNVEV (reference sequence). This CDR3 is built from 18 residues. Written as DNA, the CDR3 is TGTGCCAGCAGCCTAGGTTTCGACCCTTCCTTTAGCAATCAGCCCCAGCATTTT. Protein sequence: CASSLGFDPSFSNQPQHF.

Remarks on this clone: This same CDR3 is encoded by further DNA sequences in the sample. V and J are TRBV19 and TRBJ2-2; 7 bases map to TRBD1. The CDR3 sequence is 14 residues long. Germline-derived CDR1 and CDR2 are LNHDA and SQIVND (reference sequence). Trimming removed 3 bases from V and 3 bases from J; junction bases left unmatched: 1. The CDR3 loop reads CASSIGQDTGELFF. In nucleotides, the CDR3 is TGTGCCAGTAGTATTGGACAGGACACCGGGGAGCTGTTTTTT.

This clone was counted a few times. This rearrangement joins TRBV5-1 to TRBJ1-3; a weak D match, TRBD1 (6 bases). The germline V and J ends were trimmed by 0 bases and 3 bases, with 13 bases remaining between them. Germline V gene data show CDR1 as SGHRS and CDR2 as YFSETQ. This CDR3 has 16 residues. The CDR3 region has the DNA TGCGCCAGCAGCTTGGTATCAGGGGTTGGTGGAAACACCATATATTTT. Its translation is CASSLVSGVGGNTIYF.

The V call is TRBV7-9, the J call TRBJ2-6; TRBD2 is a possible D gene (5 bases). The V end was cut by 7 bases, the J end by 0 bases, with 10 bases between. The CDR3 length is 15 residues. Germline-derived CDR1 and CDR2 are SEHNR and FQNEAQ (reference sequence). Here the CDR3 DNA reads TGTGCCAGCATCGGACTGGACTCTGGGGCCAACGTCCTGACTTTC. Translated: CASIGLDSGANVLTF.

This clone showed up many times. The V gene is TRBV7-9, the J gene TRBJ1-3, with 8 bases fitting TRBD1. The CDR3 spans 16 residues. J lost 2 bases, V lost 1 base, and 4 bases had no gene match. Looked up from germline, CDR1 is SEHNR and CDR2 is FQNEAQ (reference sequence). The CDR3 nucleotides are TGTGCCAGCAGCTTAGATGGCAGGGGGCCTGGAAACACCATATATTTT. This sequence encodes CASSLDGRGPGNTIYF.